This T cell receptor (beta chain) was profiled in a study of shared clonotypes between healthy human individuals. Notes on the study in general: Sampling used blood alone; tissue repertoires probably differ.

None of the donors, who were healthy HIV-negative adults, had recently had acute infections or vaccinations. With unsorted samples, genomic DNA was obtained from about 90 million PBMCs. Germline V gene lookup returns CDR1 LNHNV and CDR2 YYDKDF (reference sequence). The CDR3 sequence is 14 residues long. The V end lost 1 base, the J end lost 4 bases, and 11 bases lay between the germline ends. Points on this clone: What it binds is unknown.

Libraries were prepared by immunoSEQ multiplex PCR; TCRdb keeps only in-frame clonotypes and omits some of them. The sample records fewer than 600,000 clones, 60% to 80% being singletons. V gene TRBV15 combines with J gene TRBJ2-7, with D uncertain. The sequence was collected from a woman aged 35 to 49 in good health. Some clones in this sample may be carry-over from other donors' samples. Source material: PBMCs. CDR3 amino acids: CATSRGGNLYEQYF. In nucleotides, the CDR3 is TGTGCCACCAGCAGAGGTGGGAACCTATACGAGCAGTACTTC.